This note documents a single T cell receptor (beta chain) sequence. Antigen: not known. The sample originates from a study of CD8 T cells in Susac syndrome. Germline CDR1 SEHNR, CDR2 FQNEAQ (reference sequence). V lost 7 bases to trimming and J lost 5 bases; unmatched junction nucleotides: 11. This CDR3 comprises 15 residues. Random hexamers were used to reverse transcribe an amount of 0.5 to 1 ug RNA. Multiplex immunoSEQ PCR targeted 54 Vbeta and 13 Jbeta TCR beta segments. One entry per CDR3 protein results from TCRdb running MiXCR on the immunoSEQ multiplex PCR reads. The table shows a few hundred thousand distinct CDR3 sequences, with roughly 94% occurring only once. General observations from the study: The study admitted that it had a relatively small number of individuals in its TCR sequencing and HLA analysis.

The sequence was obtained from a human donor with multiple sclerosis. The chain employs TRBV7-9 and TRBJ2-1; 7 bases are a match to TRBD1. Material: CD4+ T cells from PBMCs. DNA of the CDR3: TGTGCCAGCACCCCTTCTGGGACAGCAAACAATGAGCAGTTCTTC. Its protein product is CASTPSGTANNEQFF.